This is a list of T cell receptor beta chains from one sample in a study of regulatory T cells in long-lasting Graves disease. TCRdb re-derived calls from the multiplex PCR reads in MiXCR, one entry per CDR3 protein. The sample gives fewer than 350,000 distinct CDR3 sequences, 15% to 20% of which show up once; around 36% is in the top ten. Sample: peripheral blood mononuclear cells (PBMCs), taken at new diagnosis, from a patient treated with antithyroid drugs. These receptors originate from a female donor with Graves disease. Both conserved end residues are part of each CDR3. D genes are given only for firm matches. The size entry is marked missing in some rows and otherwise reads once, few, many or a size class.

clone size	D gene	V gene	J gene	CDR3 protein	CDR3 DNA
few	.	TRBV5-4	TRBJ2-3	CASSWTATDTQYF	TGTGCCAGCAGCTGGACCGCTACAGATACGCAGTATTTT
few	.	TRBV27	TRBJ1-5	CASSFSLRSNQPQHF	TGTGCCAGCAGTTTTTCGCTACGGAGCAATCAGCCCCAGCATTTT
.	.	TRBV6-2/TRBV6-3	TRBJ1-2	CASTTGGANIQYFGAGTRYGYTF	.
many	.	TRBV10-3	TRBJ1-6	CAITRDTDNSPLHF	TGTGCCATCACCCGGGACACCGATAATTCACCCCTCCACTTT
many	.	TRBV5-4	TRBJ2-5	CASSPPFVGQETQYF	TGTGCCAGCAGCCCACCCTTTGTGGGCCAAGAGACCCAGTACTTC
.	TRBD2	TRBV4-1	TRBJ2-1	CASSQDPLGGSSYNEQFF	TGCGCCAGCAGCCAAGATCCGCTGGGAGGGTCCTCCTACAATGAGCAGTTCTTC
.	TRBD2	TRBV7-3	TRBJ2-1	CASSLTGGRKGEQFF	TGTGCCAGCAGCTTAACTGGCGGGAGAAAAGGTGAGCAGTTCTTC
few	.	TRBV5-8	TRBJ2-1	CASSQDLIRIDEQFF	TGTGCCAGCAGTCAAGACTTGATCAGGATCGATGAGCAGTTCTTC
many	TRBD1	TRBV2	TRBJ2-3	CASRTTGGKVDTQYF	TGTGCCAGCCGGACGACAGGGGGCAAAGTAGATACGCAGTATTTT
once	TRBD1	TRBV19	TRBJ2-6	CASSARQGASTGANVLTF	TGTGCCAGTAGTGCGCGACAGGGGGCGTCCACTGGGGCCAACGTCCTGACTTTC
.	TRBD2	TRBV20-1	TRBJ2-4	CSATGLATNIQYF	TGCAGTGCTACGGGACTAGCCACCAACATTCAGTACTTC
many	.	TRBV18	TRBJ2-7	CASSPAAIPGEQYF	TGTGCCAGCTCACCCGCGGCCATCCCGGGCGAGCAGTACTTC
many	.	TRBV10-3	TRBJ2-3	CATGGGTQYF	TGTGCCACCGGAGGAGGTACGCAGTATTTT
many	.	TRBV20-1	TRBJ2-1	CSASPILISYNEQFF	TGCAGTGCTAGTCCGATTCTCATCTCCTACAATGAGCAGTTCTTC
many	.	TRBV15	TRBJ1-5	CATAPGNSNQPQHF	TGTGCCACCGCCCCAGGGAATAGCAATCAGCCCCAGCATTTT
many	TRBD1	TRBV11-2	TRBJ2-7	CASSSTGAHIHEQYF	TGTGCCAGCAGCTCAACAGGGGCCCACATACACGAGCAGTACTTC
many	.	TRBV27	TRBJ2-1	CASSFAAGPGQQFF	TGTGCCAGCAGTTTCGCGGCGGGCCCGGGACAGCAGTTCTTC
many	.	TRBV2	TRBJ2-3	CASSGPGDTQYF	TGTGCCAGCAGCGGGCCGGGGGATACGCAGTATTTT
many	TRBD1	TRBV12-3/TRBV12-4	TRBJ2-5	CASSTGGPETQYF	TGTGCCAGCAGCACAGGGGGCCCAGAGACCCAGTACTTC
.	TRBD1	TRBV7-9	TRBJ2-7	CASSLTGEDYEQYF	TGTGCCAGCAGCTTGACAGGGGAGGACTACGAGCAGTACTTC
many	.	TRBV28	TRBJ1-1	CASSLGGIGSSNTEAFF	TGTGCCAGCAGTTTGGGGGGGATTGGGTCGAGTAACACTGAAGCTTTCTTT
few	.	TRBV9	TRBJ2-1	CASSGGQNENEQFF	TGTGCCAGCAGCGGCGGACAGAATGAAAATGAGCAGTTCTTC
many	TRBD1	TRBV3-1	TRBJ1-5	CASSPTGVQPQHF	TGTGCCAGCAGCCCGACAGGGGTCCAGCCCCAGCATTTT
many	TRBD2	TRBV20-1	TRBJ2-3	CSGLGRLAGVVDTQYF	TGCAGTGGTTTGGGGCGACTAGCGGGAGTCGTAGATACGCAGTATTTT
many	.	TRBV11-3	TRBJ1-4	CASSLRLGGDEKLFF	TGTGCCAGCAGCCTCCGGTTGGGGGGAGATGAAAAACTGTTTTTT
.	.	TRBV11-2	TRBJ2-3	CASSWSAGNTYDEQFF	TGTGCCAGCAGCTGGTCGGCGGGCAATACGTACGATGAGCAGTTTTTC
many	.	TRBV11-3	TRBJ2-5	CASSVDLWGETQYF	TGTGCCAGCAGCGTGGACCTCTGGGGAGAGACCCAGTACTTC
many	.	TRBV3-1	TRBJ2-3	CASSRNAARDTQYF	TGTGCCAGCAGCCGGAATGCTGCTAGAGATACGCAGTATTTT
many	.	TRBV2	TRBJ2-5	CASTRLVETQYF	TGTGCCAGCACTAGACTAGTAGAGACCCAGTACTTC
many	.	TRBV28	TRBJ2-2	CASTGPQNTGELFF	TGTGCCAGCACGGGCCCCCAGAACACCGGGGAGCTGTTTTTT
many	.	TRBV7-8	TRBJ2-1	CASSPHEVYNEQFF	TGTGCCAGCAGCCCCCACGAAGTGTACAATGAGCAGTTCTTC
many	.	TRBV4-1	TRBJ1-2	CASSQERREGYGYTF	TGCGCCAGCAGCCAAGAAAGGAGGGAGGGCTATGGCTACACCTTC
many	.	TRBV7-9	TRBJ2-5	CASSPTPRGGETQYF	TGTGCCAGCAGCCCCACCCCCCGTGGGGGAGAGACCCAGTACTTC
.	.	TRBV2	TRBJ1-2	CASRYRVGYTF	TGTGCCAGCAGGTACAGGGTTGGCTACACCTTC
many	TRBD1	TRBV5-1	TRBJ1-2	CASSLRQGAGGYTF	TGCGCCAGCAGCTTGCGACAGGGGGCGGGCGGCTACACCTTC
many	TRBD2	TRBV28	TRBJ2-3	CASSLSTGGSTDTQYF	TGTGCCAGCAGCTTATCAACGGGAGGTAGCACAGATACGCAGTATTTT
many	TRBD1	TRBV28	TRBJ1-2	CASRRPGTGGNYGYTF	TGTGCCAGCAGACGTCCCGGGACAGGGGGAAACTATGGCTACACCTTC
.	.	TRBV2	TRBJ2-7	CASAGNRVYEQYF	TGTGCCAGCGCCGGTAACAGGGTTTACGAGCAGTACTTC
.	.	TRBV19	TRBJ2-2	CASSANSRDLGSGELFF	TGTGCCAGTAGTGCAAATTCCCGGGACTTAGGATCCGGGGAGCTGTTTTTT
many	TRBD2	TRBV9	TRBJ2-3	CASSVASRGREARTDTQYF	TGTGCCAGCAGCGTAGCTTCCCGGGGCCGGGAGGCCCGGACAGATACGCAGTATTTT
many	.	TRBV11-3	TRBJ2-3	CASSLVDRFLTDTQYF	TGTGCCAGCAGCTTAGTAGACAGGTTTCTCACAGATACGCAGTATTTT
many	.	TRBV7-9	TRBJ1-2	CASSLADSLIYGYTF	TGTGCCAGCAGCTTAGCCGACAGCCTCATCTATGGCTACACCTTC
.	TRBD1	TRBV20-1	TRBJ1-3	CSARVRGQADSGNTIYF	TGCAGTGCTAGAGTAAGGGGACAGGCCGACTCTGGAAACACCATATATTTT
few	TRBD2	TRBV15	TRBJ2-1	CATSLGSAGVYNEQFF	TGTGCCACCAGCCTCGGGTCAGCGGGAGTTTACAATGAGCAGTTCTTC
many	.	TRBV7-8	TRBJ2-7	CASSWPGHGSEQYF	TGTGCCAGCAGCTGGCCGGGACACGGGAGCGAGCAGTACTTC
many	.	TRBV11-3	TRBJ1-1	CASRSPGENTEAFF	TGTGCCAGCAGATCCCCAGGAGAGAACACTGAAGCTTTCTTT
many	.	TRBV2	TRBJ1-1	CASSKQLNTEAFF	TGTGCCAGCAGCAAACAGTTGAACACTGAAGCTTTCTTT
few	.	TRBV6-5	TRBJ2-3	CASSYSPGVGTDTQYF	TGTGCCAGCAGTTACTCGCCCGGGGTGGGCACAGATACGCAGTATTTT
few	.	TRBV24-1	TRBJ2-7	CATSDQTGGYHEQYF	TGTGCCACCAGTGACCAGACTGGGGGGTACCACGAGCAGTACTTC
many	.	TRBV10-2	TRBJ2-7	CASRMDRGYEQYF	TGCGCCAGCAGGATGGACAGAGGCTACGAGCAGTACTTC
.	TRBD2	TRBV2	TRBJ2-5	CASRLAGDHQETQYF	TGTGCCAGCAGACTAGCGGGGGATCACCAAGAGACCCAGTACTTC
few	TRBD2	TRBV9	TRBJ2-3	CASSVGIGLARTDTQYF	TGTGCCAGCAGCGTAGGAATCGGACTAGCGCGCACAGATACGCAGTATTTT
.	TRBD2	TRBV5-1	TRBJ2-5	CASSSAAERGETQYF	TGCGCCAGCAGCTCCGCAGCGGAGCGGGGGGAGACCCAGTACTTC
few	TRBD2	TRBV20-1	TRBJ2-2	CSASRLAGTNTGELFF	TGCAGTGCTAGTAGACTAGCGGGAACCAACACCGGGGAGCTGTTTTTT
.	.	TRBV28	TRBJ2-1	CASSSGGPIAYNEQFF	TGTGCCAGCAGCTCTGGAGGGCCTATAGCTTACAATGAGCAGTTCTTC
many	.	TRBV20-1	TRBJ2-3	CSASPPSPRDTQYF	TGCAGTGCTAGTCCTCCCTCCCCACGGGATACGCAGTATTTT
.	.	TRBV11-1	TRBJ2-7	CASSLGGAPPWEQYF	TGTGCCAGCAGCTTGGGCGGAGCCCCACCTTGGGAGCAGTACTTC